This passage covers 2 T cell receptor beta chains from one sample sequenced in a study of beta chain features in type 1 diabetes. The isolated RNA, all of it, was reverse transcribed, so expressed TCRB transcripts were what got sequenced. Sequencing was performed with immunoSEQ multiplex PCR; in TCRdb, only in-frame clones are kept and a portion is missing. The top ten hold around 0.02% of the sample, which has 850,000 to 900,000 clones, 15% to 20% seen once. The sample comprised naive CD4+ T cells from blood. The origin of the receptors is a woman aged 18-29 years in good health.

There are a few counts of this clone. CDR3 sequence reads: CASSSFSGRARETQYF. Here the CDR3 DNA reads TGTGCCAGCAGCTCGTTCAGCGGGAGGGCCAGGGAGACCCAGTACTTC. The chain combines TRBV7-2 with TRBJ2-5; 10 bases fit TRBD2. CDR3 length: 16 amino acids. In germline, CDR1 is SGHTA, CDR2 FQGNSA. The J segment lost 5 bases and the V segment lost 4 bases, leaving 10 bases of the junction unmatched.

This rearrangement joins TRBV13 to TRBJ2-1; weak D call: TRBD1 (6 bases). Germline assignment: CDR1 PRHDT and CDR2 FYEKMQ (reference sequence). The CDR3 runs to 16 residues. V shed 5 bases and J shed 6 bases, with 20 bases lying between them. For the CDR3, the DNA is TGTGCCAGCAGCGCCGACAGGTATCAAGGGGGCAATGAGCAGTTCTTC. This encodes CASSADRYQGGNEQFF.